The T cell receptor (beta chain) described here comes from a study of blood T cell repertoires in COVID-19. About the study: COVID-19 samples from acute and convalescent phases originated in the United States, Italy and Spain.

Individuals aged about 18 to 89 years were recruited from about two dozen US areas. Assignment of participants to cohorts was predicated upon participant-reported clinical history. Trimming left V 5 bases short and J 4 bases short, with 11 bases between. Germline V gives CDR1 LGHNA, CDR2 YSLEER. The CDR3 extends over 13 amino acids. Study processing details: By means of reference gene primer amplification, nucleated cell counts were estimated. Some clones are missing from TCRdb's copy, which holds only in-frame ones; the method was immunoSEQ multiplex PCR. V, J and clone size reflect that table, while D and trimming were determined from the DNA. Found here are some 330,000 clones, about four fifths of them singletons; the top ten hold 5% to 6%.

The chain combines TRBV4-3 with TRBJ1-1, with no clear D. This TCR derives from a woman aged 50 to 60 who had recovered from COVID-19. The specimen sequenced was PBMCs or T cells enriched from blood (not recorded which). CDR3 DNA sequence: TGCGCCAGCAGCGGTGGCACTAGCACTGAAGCTTTCTTT. This sequence encodes CASSGGTSTEAFF.